One sample yielded the 8 T cell receptor beta chains listed below, sequenced in a study of shared clonotypes between healthy human individuals. TCRdb's copy holds only in-frame clones and misses some; the assay was immunoSEQ multiplex PCR. Among about 2.1 million clones, just over 90% were seen once, and the ten largest hold approximately 1.6%. Naive CD8 cells, CD45RO-negative and positively selected for CCR7, excluded terminally differentiated effector memory CD45RA+ cells. Sequenced sample: naive CD8+ T cells from PBMCs. All receptors derive from a man between 18 and 29 years old in good health. Some clones in this sample may be carry-over from other donors' samples.

As concerns this clone: The identical CDR3 is also encoded by other nucleotide sequences in the sample. The chain recombines TRBV6-6 with TRBJ2-7, with no clear D. The length of the CDR3 is 13 residues. V lost 6 bases and J 0 bases, leaving 9 bases between the germline ends. Germline V gene sequence: CDR1 MNHNY, CDR2 SVGAGI (reference sequence). Here the CDR3 DNA reads TGTGCCAGCAGCTATTCAAACTCCTACGAGCAGTACTTC. It specifies CASSYSNSYEQYF.

This chain uses TRBV7-9 with TRBJ1-4, with a possible D match to TRBD1 (6 bases). This CDR3 comprises 14 residues. Trimming left V 3 bases short and J 8 bases short, with 13 bases between. Looked up from germline, CDR1 is SEHNR and CDR2 is FQNEAQ (reference sequence). This chain's CDR3 is CASSLGGRFEKLFF. For the CDR3, the DNA is TGTGCCAGCAGCTTGGGGGGGCGTTTCGAAAAACTGTTTTTT.

The rearrangement links TRBV27 to TRBJ2-5; TRBD2 matches at 7 bases. The CDR3 is 15 residues long. CDR1 MNHEY and CDR2 SMNVEV come from the germline V gene (reference sequence). Trimming cost V 1 base and J 1 base; bases outside gene matches: 3. CDR3 sequence: CASSLLGGPQETQYF. The DNA of the CDR3 is TGTGCCAGCAGTTTATTGGGAGGGCCCCAAGAGACCCAGTACTTC.

The gene calls are TRBV13 and TRBJ2-1; D may be TRBD2 (5 bases). Trimming left V 5 bases short and J 3 bases short, with 8 bases between. This CDR3 is built from 13 residues. Germline V gene lookup returns CDR1 PRHDT and CDR2 FYEKMQ (reference sequence). The CDR3 loop is CASSRRGYNEQFF. CDR3 in DNA: TGTGCCAGCAGCCGCCGGGGCTACAATGAGCAGTTCTTC.

This chain joins TRBV18 and TRBJ2-1, with 10 positions matching TRBD2. The CDR3 runs 16 residues. Germline V gives CDR1 KGHSH, CDR2 LQKENI. Trimming cost V 6 bases and J 4 bases; bases outside gene matches: 9. The CDR3 spells CASSRSTSGLYNEQFF. The CDR3 nucleotides read TGTGCCAGCTCTCGTTCGACTAGCGGGTTGTACAATGAGCAGTTCTTC.

V and J are TRBV9 and TRBJ2-3; D gene unclear. CDR1 is SGDLS, CDR2 YYNGEE, per germline. V lost 3 bases and J lost 2, with 7 bases in between. This CDR3 contains 13 residues. CDR3 amino acids: CASSAPNTDTQYF. Here the CDR3 DNA reads TGTGCCAGCAGCGCACCGAACACAGATACGCAGTATTTT.

The rearrangement joins TRBV27 to TRBJ1-5; maybe TRBD1 (5 bases). The CDR3 spans 15 residues. Trimming removed 5 bases at V and 2 bases at J, with 13 bases between. CDR1 MNHEY and CDR2 SMNVEV come from the germline V gene (reference sequence). The CDR3 DNA sequence: TGTGCCAGCAGTCAGGGAATTGGTGGCAATCAGCCCCAGCATTTT. This codes for CASSQGIGGNQPQHF.

The rearrangement links TRBV5-1 to TRBJ2-1; perhaps TRBD2 as D (6 bases). V shed 3 bases and J shed 4 bases, with 14 bases lying between them. The V gene's germline CDR1 is SGHRS and CDR2 YFSETQ. This CDR3 spans 15 amino acids. CDR3 DNA: TGCGCCAGCAGCTCTGGGACGGGGGAATACAATGAGCAGTTCTTC. Protein product: CASSSGTGEYNEQFF.